This T cell receptor beta chain emerged from a study of cytomegalovirus exposure and HLA in healthy donors. Method: immunoSEQ multiplex PCR; TCRdb's copy keeps in-frame clones and lacks some. The sample yields fewer than 200,000 clones, roughly 86% seen once. Separation from the 666-subject first cohort characterized the roughly 120-subject validation cohort, to which the donors belonged. The CDR3 is 15 residues long. Germline V gives CDR1 SGHTA, CDR2 FQGNSA. V shed 3 bases, J shed 5 bases, and the junction held 2 bases outside the gene matches. The rearrangement links TRBV7-2 to TRBJ2-1; 12 bases agree with TRBD2. The sequence derives from a man younger than 35 in good health and CMV-seropositive. Sequencing used PBMCs. This chain's CDR3 is CASSFRTSGDNEQFF. CDR3 nucleotides: TGTGCCAGCAGCTTTAGGACTAGCGGGGACAATGAGCAGTTCTTC.